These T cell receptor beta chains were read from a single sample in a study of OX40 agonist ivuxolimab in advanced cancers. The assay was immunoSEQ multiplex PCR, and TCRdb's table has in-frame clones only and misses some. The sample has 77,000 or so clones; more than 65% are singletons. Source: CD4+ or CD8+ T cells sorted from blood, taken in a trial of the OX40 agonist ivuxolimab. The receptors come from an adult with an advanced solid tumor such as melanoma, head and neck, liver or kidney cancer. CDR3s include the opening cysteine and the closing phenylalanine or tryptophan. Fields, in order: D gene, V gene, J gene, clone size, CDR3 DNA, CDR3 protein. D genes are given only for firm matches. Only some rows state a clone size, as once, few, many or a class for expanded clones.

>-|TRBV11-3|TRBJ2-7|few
TGTGCCAGCAGCCCTTATGAACCCCCCACCTACGAGCAGTACTTC
CASSPYEPPTYEQYF
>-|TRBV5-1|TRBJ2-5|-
TGCGCCAGCGGGCAGGGAGAAGAGACCCAGTACTTC
CASGQGEETQYF
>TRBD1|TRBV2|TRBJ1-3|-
TGTGCCAGCAGTGTAGCAGGGGGCTCTGGAAACACCATATATTTT
CASSVAGGSGNTIYF
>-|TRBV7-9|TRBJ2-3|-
TGTGCCAGCACTCGGGACACCCTAAGCACAGATACGCAGTATTTT
CASTRDTLSTDTQYF
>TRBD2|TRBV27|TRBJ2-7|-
TGTGCCAGCAGTACATCGGGACTAGCGGGGAGTGGGTACGAGCAGTACTTC
CASSTSGLAGSGYEQYF
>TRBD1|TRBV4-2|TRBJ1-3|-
TGTGCCAGCAGCCGGCTCAACAGGGGGACTGGAAACACCATATATTTT
CASSRLNRGTGNTIYF
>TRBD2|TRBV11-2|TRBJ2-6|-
TGTGCCAGCAGCGAGCAGCGGGGAAACTCTGGGGCCAACGTCCTGACTTTC
CASSEQRGNSGANVLTF
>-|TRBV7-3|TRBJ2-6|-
TGTGCCAGCAGCTTTACAGGGCCTGGGGCCAACGTCCTGACTTTC
CASSFTGPGANVLTF
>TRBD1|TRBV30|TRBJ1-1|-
TGTGCCTGGAGAGCCTTCAACAGGGGTCCGAACACTGAAGCTTTCTTT
CAWRAFNRGPNTEAFF
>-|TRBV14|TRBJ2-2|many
TGTGCCAGCAGCCAAGGCGGGATCGGGGAGCTGTTTTTT
CASSQGGIGELFF
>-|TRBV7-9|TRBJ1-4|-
TGTGCCAGCAGCAGTCTAACTAATGAAAAACTGTTTTTT
CASSSLTNEKLFF
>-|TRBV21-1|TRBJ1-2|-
TGTGCCAGCAGCAACACGAAGGGGAGAAGCGGCTACACCTTC
CASSNTKGRSGYTF
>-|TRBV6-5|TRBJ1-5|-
TGTGCCAGCAGTTACGGTTTTACGGGGGCCCAGCATTTT
CASSYGFTGAQHF
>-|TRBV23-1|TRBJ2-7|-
TGCGCCAGCAGTCAAGAGGGCCCCTACGAGCAGTACTTC
CASSQEGPYEQYF
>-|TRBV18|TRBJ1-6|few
TGTGCCAGCTCCGACCGGGGGGATTCACCCCTCCACTTT
CASSDRGDSPLHF
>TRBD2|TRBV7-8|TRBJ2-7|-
TGTGCCAGCAGCCCTCGGGGGGGTAGCTACGAGCAGTACTTC
CASSPRGGSYEQYF
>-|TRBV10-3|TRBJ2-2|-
TGTGCCATCATGGGCTTAGGAGCGACCGGGGAGCTGTTTTTT
CAIMGLGATGELFF
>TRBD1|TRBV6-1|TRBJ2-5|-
TGTGCCAGCAGGGGAGGACAGGGCCCCGGAGAGACCCAGTACTTC
CASRGGQGPGETQYF
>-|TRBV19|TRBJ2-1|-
TGTGCCAGTAAGGAACTAGGGGTTTACAATGAGCAGTTCTTC
CASKELGVYNEQFF
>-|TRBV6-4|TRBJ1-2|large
TGTGCCAGCAGTGACCTGGGAGTTGGCGGCTACACCTTC
CASSDLGVGGYTF
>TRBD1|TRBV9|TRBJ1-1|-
TGTGCCAGCAGCGTCTTTGGACAGGTCGGTGGGACGAACACTGAAGCTTTCTTT
CASSVFGQVGGTNTEAFF
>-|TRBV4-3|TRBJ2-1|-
TGCGCCAGCAGCCACTGGGGGGGGCGGGATTACAATGAGCAGTTCTTC
CASSHWGGRDYNEQFF
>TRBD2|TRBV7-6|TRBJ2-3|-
TGTGCCAGCAGCTTAGGATACGGGACTAGCGGGATCACAGGCGACACAGATACGCAGTATTTT
CASSLGYGTSGITGDTDTQYF
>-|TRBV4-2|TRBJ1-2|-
TGTGCCAGCAGCCAAGGGATAGACGGCCAGGGGAGGGGCTACACCTTC
CASSQGIDGQGRGYTF
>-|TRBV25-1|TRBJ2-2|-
TGTGCCAGCAGTGAATTGAACACCGGGGAGCTGTTTTTT
CASSELNTGELFF
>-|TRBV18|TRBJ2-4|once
TGTGCCAGCTCACCAGAGGGGGCCAAAAACATTCAGTACTTC
CASSPEGAKNIQYF
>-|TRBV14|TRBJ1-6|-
TGTGCCAGCAGCCAGGCAGGGAAAAAGTCACCCCTCCACTTT
CASSQAGKKSPLHF
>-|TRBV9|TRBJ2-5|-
TGTGCCAGCAGCAAGCTCCTGGGGACCCAGTACTTC
CASSKLLGTQYF
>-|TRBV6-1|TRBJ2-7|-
TGTGCCAGCAGTGAAATTCTTTACGAGCAGTACTTC
CASSEILYEQYF
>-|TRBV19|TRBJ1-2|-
TGTGCCAGTAATCTCGAGCCCTCAAAACGCGGCTACACCTTC
CASNLEPSKRGYTF
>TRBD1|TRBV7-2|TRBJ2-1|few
TGTGCCAGCAGCTTACGGACAGGGGACAATGAGCAGTTCTTC
CASSLRTGDNEQFF
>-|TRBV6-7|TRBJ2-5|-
TGTGCCAGCAGTTCCGGGAACTGTTTAGGGGAGACCCAGTACTTC
CASSSGNCLGETQYF
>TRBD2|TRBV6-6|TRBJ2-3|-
TGTGCCAGCAGTAACAGACTAGCGGATACGCAGTATTTT
CASSNRLADTQYF
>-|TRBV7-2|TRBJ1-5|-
TGTGCCAGCAGCCCGCATGCCAATCAGCCCCAGCATTTT
CASSPHANQPQHF
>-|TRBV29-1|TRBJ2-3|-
TGCAGCGCCCCGGGACCGTATAGCACAGATACGCAGTATTTT
CSAPGPYSTDTQYF
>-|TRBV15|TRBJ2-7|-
TGTGCCACCAGCAGAGATCGTGTTTCCTACGAGCAGTACTTC
CATSRDRVSYEQYF
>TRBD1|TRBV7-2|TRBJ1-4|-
TGTGCCAGCAGCCCCTCCCGGTCTGGAGGGGGCAACGAAAAACTGTTTTTT
CASSPSRSGGGNEKLFF
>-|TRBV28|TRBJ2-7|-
TGTGCCAGCAGTCCATCACACTACGAGCAGTACTTC
CASSPSHYEQYF
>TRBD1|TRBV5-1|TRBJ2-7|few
TGCGCCAGCAGCTGGGACAGGGGATCTAAGGACGAGCAGTACTTC
CASSWDRGSKDEQYF
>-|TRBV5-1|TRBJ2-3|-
TGCGCCAGCAGCTTTTCTGGAACCAGCACAGATACGCAGTATTTT
CASSFSGTSTDTQYF
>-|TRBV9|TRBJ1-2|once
TGTGCCAGCAGCGACGGACAGATCTATGGCTACACCTTC
CASSDGQIYGYTF
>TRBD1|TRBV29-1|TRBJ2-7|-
TGCAGCGTTGAAGATCTAGACAGGGGATCCTACGAGCAGTACTTC
CSVEDLDRGSYEQYF
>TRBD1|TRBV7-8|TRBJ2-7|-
TGTGCCAGCAGATCACAGGGGGCTTACGAGCAGTACTTC
CASRSQGAYEQYF
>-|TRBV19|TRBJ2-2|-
TGTGCCAGTAGTAGGACCGGGGAGCTGTTTTTT
CASSRTGELFF
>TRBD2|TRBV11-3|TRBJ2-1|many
TGTGCCAGCAGCTTAGGGACTAGCGGGGGAAGGGATGAGCAGTTCTTC
CASSLGTSGGRDEQFF
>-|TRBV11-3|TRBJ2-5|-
TGTGCCAGCAGGCAGATCCGGGACGGAGAGACCCAGTACTTC
CASRQIRDGETQYF
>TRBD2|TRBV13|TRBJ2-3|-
TGTGCCAGCAGCTTATGGGGACTAGCGACAGATACGCAGTATTTT
CASSLWGLATDTQYF
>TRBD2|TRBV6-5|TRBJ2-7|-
TGTGCCAGCAGCCCTGGGACTAGCGGAACCTACGAGCAGTACTTC
CASSPGTSGTYEQYF
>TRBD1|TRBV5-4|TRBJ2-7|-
TGTGCCAGCAGCTTGGGGGGACAGACCTACGAGCAGTACTTC
CASSLGGQTYEQYF
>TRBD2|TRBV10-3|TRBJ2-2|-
TGTGCCATCAGTGTTGGACTAGCACTGAACACCGGGGAGCTGTTTTTT
CAISVGLALNTGELFF
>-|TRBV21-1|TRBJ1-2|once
TGTGCCAGCAGCGCTCAAAGGCGACCGGGACAGGGCTGCTATGGCTACACCTTC
CASSAQRRPGQGCYGYTF
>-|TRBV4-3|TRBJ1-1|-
TGCGCCAGCAGCCATCTCGACAGGAACACTGAAGCTTTCTTT
CASSHLDRNTEAFF
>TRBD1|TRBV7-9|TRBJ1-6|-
TGTGCCAGCAGCGGGGGACAGGGCGGTTCACCCCTCCACTTT
CASSGGQGGSPLHF
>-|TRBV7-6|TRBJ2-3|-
TGTGCCAGCAGCTTAACACCTAGAGATACGCAGTATTTT
CASSLTPRDTQYF
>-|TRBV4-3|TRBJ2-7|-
TGCGCCAGCAGCCCAGCTTCGACCATAGCCAACTACGAGCAGTACTTC
CASSPASTIANYEQYF